This entry lists 14 T cell receptor beta chains sequenced from one sample in a study of Graves' ophthalmopathy and Graves' hyperthyroidism. Researchers took RNA transcripts and amplified TCR beta CDR3 regions from them. HTBI primers served in a first-round RT-PCR, which a second-round multiplex PCR followed. TCRdb independently ran MiXCR on the multiplex PCR reads; one entry per CDR3 protein. The sample carries 350,000 to 450,000 distinct CDR3 sequences, around 20% recorded once. The sample comprised peripheral blood. All receptors come from a woman aged 18-30 years with Graves' ophthalmopathy.

This clonotype was seen many times. The chain employs TRBV6-1 and TRBJ1-5; D uncertain. V was clipped by 1 base and J by 5 bases, with 15 bases between them. CDR3 length: 16 amino acids. In germline, CDR1 is MNHNS, CDR2 SASEGT. The CDR3 loop reads CASSEEWFSPDQPQHF. Here the CDR3 DNA reads TGTGCCAGCAGTGAAGAATGGTTTAGCCCCGATCAGCCCCAGCATTTT.

This clonotype was seen repeatedly, ten times or more. The CDR3 sequence: CAWSSPGTEAFF. CDR3 bases: TGTGCCTGGAGCTCCCCAGGCACTGAAGCTTTCTTT. This chain connects TRBV30 to TRBJ1-1; D is unresolved. This CDR3 region has 12 residues. Germline CDR1 is GTSNPN and CDR2 is SVGIG (reference sequence). V dropped 3 bases and J dropped 4 bases, with 9 bases sitting between them.

The V gene is TRBV10-3, the J gene TRBJ2-5, with 9 positions matching TRBD2. V dropped 5 bases and J dropped 0; count of bases not matched to a gene: 7. Germline V gene sequence: CDR1 ENHRY, CDR2 SYGVKD. This CDR3 is 16 amino acids long. The CDR3 bases are TGTGCCATCAGTTCCGGACTAGCGCCGTACCAAGAGACCCAGTACTTC. Its protein is CAISSGLAPYQETQYF.

The chain couples TRBV7-3 to TRBJ1-1; 7 bases align to TRBD1. Unmatched junction bases numbered 6, after V lost 2 bases and J lost 0 bases. CDR1 is SGHTA, CDR2 FQGTGA, per germline. This CDR3 spans 16 amino acids. CDR3 coding DNA: TGTGCCAGCAGCTTAGTACCGGGACAGATGAACACTGAAGCTTTCTTT. This codes for CASSLVPGQMNTEAFF. Variable domain in full (rest from reference TRBV7-3 and TRBJ1-1): GAGVSQTPSNKVTEKGKYVELRCDPISGHTALYWYRQSLGQGPEFLIYFQGTGAADDSGLPNDRFFAVRPEGSVSTLKIQRTERGDSAVYLCASSLVPGQMNTEAFFGQGTRLTVV.

CDR3 in amino acids: CASSSNRGTHEQYF. The DNA for the CDR3 is TGTGCCAGCAGCTCTAACAGGGGGACCCACGAGCAGTACTTC. The rearrangement links TRBV11-2 to TRBJ2-7; 8 bases match TRBD1. This CDR3 comprises 14 residues. The V segment lost 4 bases and the J segment 5 bases; nucleotides outside the gene matches: 7. From germline, CDR1 is SGHAT and CDR2 FQNNGV. Based on the CDR3 plus reference TRBV11-2 and TRBJ2-7, the full variable domain is EAGVAQSPRYKIIEKRQSVAFWCNPISGHATLYWYQQILGQGPKLLIQFQNNGVVDDSQLPKDRFSAERLKGVDSTLKIQPAKLEDSAVYLCASSSNRGTHEQYFGPGTRLTVT.

This clonotype appeared many times. This chain uses TRBV27 with TRBJ2-5; perhaps TRBD1 as D (6 bases). Germline CDR1 MNHEY, CDR2 SMNVEV (reference sequence). The CDR3 sequence is 14 residues long. Trimming took 5 bases from V and 3 from J, leaving 13 bases between them. CDR3 sequence: CASSGRGKKETQYF. CDR3 nucleotides: TGTGCCAGCAGTGGCAGGGGTAAAAAAGAGACCCAGTACTTC.

The J gene is TRBJ1-1, the V gene TRBV6-5; unclear D gene. V dropped 2 bases and J dropped 0 bases, with 7 bases sitting between them. This CDR3 comprises 14 residues. CDR1 and CDR2 from the germline V gene are MNHEY and SVGAGI. CDR3 amino acids: CASSYEPLNTEAFF. The CDR3 DNA sequence: TGTGCCAGCAGTTACGAACCTTTGAACACTGAAGCTTTCTTT.

This clonotype was observed at least ten times. V gene TRBV9 combines with J gene TRBJ2-7; the D gene is possibly TRBD2 (6 bases). CDR1 SGDLS and CDR2 YYNGEE come from the germline V gene. The CDR3 loop spans 14 amino acids. The V end lost 3 bases, the J end lost 6 bases, and 16 bases lay between the germline ends. Written as DNA, the CDR3 is TGTGCCAGCAGCGAGTGGGGGGAGGCTACCGAGCAGTACTTC. It codes for CASSEWGEATEQYF.

This clonotype was seen many times. This chain connects TRBV19 to TRBJ1-1; TRBD1 is a possible D gene (6 bases). The CDR3 spans 15 residues. V was trimmed by 1 base and J by 0 bases, leaving 9 bases between them. CDR1 is LNHDA and CDR2 is SQIVND in the germline V gene (reference sequence). CDR3 in DNA: TGTGCCAGTAGTATAGGCAGGGGATTGAACACTGAAGCTTTCTTT. Residues: CASSIGRGLNTEAFF.

This clonotype was seen at least ten times. The rearrangement uses TRBV30 and TRBJ1-1, with 7 positions matching TRBD1. Per germline, CDR1 GTSNPN and CDR2 SVGIG (reference sequence). The CDR3 has 15 residues. With V trimmed by 5 bases and J by 5 bases, 14 bases remained unmatched. CDR3 sequence (DNA): TGTGCCTGGGTCCCATCCAGCAGGGGGTGGACTGAAGCTTTCTTT. The encoded protein is CAWVPSSRGWTEAFF.

The table lists this clonotype with many counts. The V call is TRBV20-1, the J call TRBJ2-5; 10 nucleotides line up with TRBD2. This CDR3 is built from 15 residues. Trimming removed 5 bases from V and 5 bases from J; junction bases left unmatched: 11. CDR1 is DFQATT, CDR2 SNEGSKA, per germline (reference sequence). The CDR3 spells CSAVSPTSGKETQYF. In DNA form, the CDR3 reads TGCAGTGCTGTATCCCCCACTAGCGGGAAGGAGACCCAGTACTTC.

This clonotype was seen more than once but under ten times. The DNA of the CDR3 is TGTGCCAGCAGCCTCCGGACTAGCGGGGACTACGAGCAGTACTTC. Translated: CASSLRTSGDYEQYF. The chain combines TRBV3-1 with TRBJ2-7, with 12 bases lining up with TRBD2. This CDR3 has 15 residues. CDR1 and CDR2 from the germline V gene are LGHDT and YNNKEL (reference sequence). J lost 3 bases, V lost 4 bases, and 4 bases had no gene match.

This clonotype occurred many times. Its ends do not fully match the called genes, so a read error is possible. The rearrangement uses TRBV5-1 and TRBJ1-1; no definite D call. This CDR3 is built from 14 residues. Looked up from germline, CDR1 is SGHRS and CDR2 is YFSETQ. The CDR3 loop is CAGSPWAEGTEAFF. As DNA, the CDR3 is TGCGCCGGCAGCCCCTGGGCAGAAGGCACTGAAGCTTTCTTT.

The chain recombines TRBV14 with TRBJ2-5, with 11 bases identical to TRBD1. The CDR3 sequence is 15 residues long. The J segment lost 5 bases and the V segment lost 5 bases, leaving 7 bases of the junction unmatched. CDR1 is SGHDN and CDR2 is FVKESK in the germline V gene. This chain's CDR3 is CASSARTGGPETQYF. For the CDR3, the DNA is TGTGCCAGCAGCGCCCGGACAGGGGGCCCCGAGACCCAGTACTTC.